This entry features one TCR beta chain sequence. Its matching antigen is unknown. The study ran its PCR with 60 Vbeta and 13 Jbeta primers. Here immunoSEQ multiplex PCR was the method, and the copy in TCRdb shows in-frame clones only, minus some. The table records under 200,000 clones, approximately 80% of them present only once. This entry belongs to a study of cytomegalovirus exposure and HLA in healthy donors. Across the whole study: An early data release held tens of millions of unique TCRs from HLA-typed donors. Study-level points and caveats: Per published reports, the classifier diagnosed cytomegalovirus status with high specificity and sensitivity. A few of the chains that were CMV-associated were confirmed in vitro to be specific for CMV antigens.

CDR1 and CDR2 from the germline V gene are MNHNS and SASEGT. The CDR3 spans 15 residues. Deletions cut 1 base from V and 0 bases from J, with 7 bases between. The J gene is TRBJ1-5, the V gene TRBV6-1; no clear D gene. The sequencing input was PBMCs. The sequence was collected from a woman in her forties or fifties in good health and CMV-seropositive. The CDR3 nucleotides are TGTGCCAGCAGTGAAGTATACAATAGCAATCAGCCCCAGCATTTT. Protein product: CASSEVYNSNQPQHF.